The rows below give T cell receptor beta chains drawn from one sample of a study of T cells in Graves' hyperthyroidism and ophthalmopathy. TCRdb reprocessed the multiplex PCR reads with MiXCR, giving one entry per CDR3 protein. The sample has about 380,000 distinct CDR3 sequences, 18% seen once; the top ten hold around two fifths. The material sequenced was blood. These receptor sequences come from a man younger than 35 with Graves' ophthalmopathy. Both conserved end residues are part of each CDR3. D genes are given only for firm matches. Clone size, where shown, is once, few, many, or a class for clones that have expanded.

CASRPVPARGYTF	TRBJ1-2	NA	TRBV6-1	NA
CASSQRETGGAETQYF	TRBJ2-5	TRBD1	TRBV4-1	few
CASSLTGMDQPQHF	TRBJ1-5	NA	TRBV12-3/TRBV12-4	few
CASSLDSAQETQYF	TRBJ2-5	NA	TRBV12-3/TRBV12-4	few
CASSSTRYNEQFF	TRBJ2-1	NA	TRBV7-9	NA
CASSRGGLAEAFF	TRBJ1-1	NA	TRBV12-3/TRBV12-4	many
CASLLGGVEQPQHF	TRBJ1-5	NA	TRBV12-3/TRBV12-4	NA
CAITSGTGFTGELFF	TRBJ2-2	TRBD1	TRBV6-2/TRBV6-3	NA
CSARPSFQNPQLHGYTF	TRBJ1-2	NA	TRBV20-1	once
CASSLADAPWQYF	TRBJ2-7	NA	TRBV7-9	many
CASRLTGSANYGYTF	TRBJ1-2	NA	TRBV27	many
CASSFSETLSYEQYF	TRBJ2-7	NA	TRBV7-7	few
CASSQVGGNGYTF	TRBJ1-2	NA	TRBV4-1	few
CASSLERGVNGYTF	TRBJ1-2	NA	TRBV5-6	NA
CASSRRGPSYEQYF	TRBJ2-7	NA	TRBV3-1	NA
CASSLALAGSYNEQFF	TRBJ2-1	TRBD2	TRBV7-6	many
CRGKDGQNTEAFF	TRBJ1-1	NA	TRBV20-1	NA
CASSLVGGFRQGLNSPLHF	TRBJ1-6	TRBD1	TRBV13	NA
CASAETGPSYEQYF	TRBJ2-7	NA	TRBV6-1	many
CSAPLTANYGYTF	TRBJ1-2	NA	TRBV20-1	NA
CASRTDSYETEAFF	TRBJ1-1	NA	TRBV2	many
CASSSVTGDTTEAFF	TRBJ1-1	TRBD1	TRBV12-3/TRBV12-4	many
CAIKSAPTGELFF	TRBJ2-2	NA	TRBV10-3	NA
CATLSGGENIQYF	TRBJ2-4	NA	TRBV28	many
CASSSLGGETQYF	TRBJ2-5	NA	TRBV6-1	many
CASSQVGKANYGYTF	TRBJ1-2	NA	TRBV3-1	many
CSAQTQRGYGEQFF	TRBJ2-1	TRBD2	TRBV20-1	few
CTISGGLQGLNTEAFF	TRBJ1-1	TRBD1	TRBV10-3	NA
CASSTPDSTMNTEAFF	TRBJ1-1	NA	TRBV19	few
CASSPETGAEQYF	TRBJ2-7	NA	TRBV11-2	many
CASSHQRDGYTF	TRBJ1-2	NA	TRBV13	many
CASSPKNRSYGYTF	TRBJ1-2	NA	TRBV7-9	few
CASHGDRGLEAFF	TRBJ1-1	TRBD1	TRBV2	few
CSARNPGGSTDTQYF	TRBJ2-3	TRBD2	TRBV20-1	many
CANTNSVGEYNEQFF	TRBJ2-1	NA	TRBV12-3/TRBV12-4	NA
CASSRQGAKTDTQYF	TRBJ2-3	TRBD1	TRBV5-1	many
CAIAGGGEETQYF	TRBJ2-5	TRBD1	TRBV10-3	NA
CASKGDHYNSPLHF	TRBJ1-6	NA	TRBV19	NA
CASSFPGLPPGNTIYF	TRBJ1-3	NA	TRBV7-9	few
CASSLGAGGPMEETQCF	TRBJ2-5	TRBD2	TRBV6-5	once
CASSLATENYNEQFF	TRBJ2-1	NA	TRBV7-6	many
CASSGRPGGGYEQYF	TRBJ2-7	NA	TRBV11-2	NA